This T cell receptor (beta chain) was sequenced for a study of cytomegalovirus exposure and HLA in healthy donors. Study overall: Unique TCRs from HLA-typed donors, around 93 million of them, were held in an early data release. General observations from the study: V- and J-gene trimming of TCR beta was linked (in a later analysis) to a missense DCLRE1C variant.

Use of 60 Vbeta and 13 Jbeta primers characterized the PCR. Here immunoSEQ multiplex PCR was the method, and the copy in TCRdb shows in-frame clones only, minus some. The data show 200,000 to 250,000 clones, about 80% seen once. Healthy donors of bone marrow made up the group. V was cut by 7 bases and J by 1 base, with 12 bases left in between. CDR1 is SGHTA and CDR2 is FQGNSA in the germline V gene. The CDR3 has 14 residues. About this clone: The antigen remains unidentified.

This TCR was sampled from a man aged 35-49 years in good health and CMV-seronegative. Sample: PBMCs. The chain uses TRBV7-2 and TRBJ2-3, with D tentatively TRBD2 (7 bases). The CDR3 sequence is CASTRGAGTDTQYF. In DNA form, the CDR3 reads TGTGCCAGCACCCGGGGGGCCGGCACAGATACGCAGTATTTT.